This paragraph covers one TCR beta chain sequence. Sequencing used immunoSEQ multiplex PCR; TCRdb keeps in-frame clones, though not all of them. The data show 150,000 to 200,000 clones, around nine tenths seen once. Trimming cost V 5 bases and J 5 bases; bases outside gene matches: 6. There are 14 residues in the CDR3. Germline V gene sequence: CDR1 SGDLS, CDR2 YYNGEE. This entry belongs to a study of control samples from healthy donors and cancer patients. This sequence was found in a man younger than 40 in good health. The chain has TRBV9 and TRBJ2-1; TRBD2 matches 8 bases. The sequenced sample was blood. This CDR3 is CASSDGLAHNEQFF. CDR3 bases: TGTGCCAGCAGTGATGGACTAGCCCACAATGAGCAGTTCTTC.